Sequencing of this T cell receptor beta chain was carried out in a study of shared clonotypes between healthy human individuals. CDR3 length: 15 residues. With V trimmed by 2 bases and J by 5 bases, 5 bases remained unmatched. Germline V CDR1 and CDR2: SGHNT, YENEEA. This table comes from immunoSEQ multiplex PCR, and its TCRdb copy is limited to in-frame clones, with some not included. The sample lists fewer than 2.5 million clones, 93% seen once, with 0.36% in the top ten. The donors, healthy adults who were HIV-negative, had experienced no recent acute infections or vaccinations. The source is a man younger than 30 in good health. Some clones in this sample may be carry-over from other donors' samples. The chain links TRBV11-3 to TRBJ2-2; TRBD2 matches at 7 bases. Input material: naive CD4+ T cells from PBMCs. Subset in this sample: CD45RA+ positively selected. The CDR3 coding sequence is TGTGCCAGCAGCTTATACGGGGAGGGGACCGGGGAGCTGTTTTTT. Translation gives CASSLYGEGTGELFF.